This T cell receptor (beta chain) was documented in a study of blood T cell repertoires in COVID-19. Study-level information: The United States, Italy and Spain supplied acute and convalescent COVID-19 samples. PBMCs, B-cell-depleted T cells, or T cells provided the cDNA or gDNA that made up the material.

The germline CDR1 and CDR2 sequences are LNHDA and SQIVND (reference sequence). This CDR3 contains 15 residues. V shed 6 bases and J shed 0 bases, with 14 bases lying between them. Original processing notes: Nucleated cell counts were estimated from reference gene primer amplification. Data came from immunoSEQ multiplex PCR; TCRdb stores just in-frame clones and leaves some out. D and trimming come from the DNA, and the V and J calls and clone size come from that table. The sample shows roughly 100,000 clones, 82% of them seen only once. The sequenced sample consisted of peripheral blood. The V and J genes are TRBV19 and TRBJ1-1; D is ambiguous. The sequence came from an elderly man with acute or convalescent COVID-19. The CDR3 DNA reads TGTGCCAGTAGCCCCCCGATTCTAATGAACACTGAAGCTTTCTTT. The encoded protein is CASSPPILMNTEAFF.